The 18 T cell receptor beta chains in this list originate from one sample, sequenced in a study of human T cells and chemical hapten exposure. MiXCR, run by TCRdb on the RACE reads, gives a single entry per CDR3 protein. The sample holds approximately 80,000 distinct CDR3 sequences; around 10% are singletons and the top ten take 4% to 5%. Sample time point: patch test 1, 2 weeks after DPC sensitization. Treatment indicated: therapeutic diphenylcyclopropenone sensitization with weekly scalp DPC. The material was whole blood, obtained in connection with sensitization to the hapten diphenylcyclopropenone (DPC). All receptors derive from a woman aged 50 to 65 with alopecia areata. Some clones in this sample may be carry-over from other donors' samples.

The rearrangement uses TRBV28 and TRBJ2-5; D may be TRBD2 (6 bases). Germline lookup yields CDR1 MDHEN and CDR2 SYDVKM. The CDR3 is 14 residues long. The V end was cut by 2 bases, the J end by 5 bases, with 12 bases between. CDR3 sequence (DNA): TGTGCCAGCAGTTTAGCTAGCGCTCCGGAGACCCAGTACTTC. This codes for CASSLASAPETQYF.

The chain uses TRBV2 and TRBJ1-4; D ambiguous. The germline V gene encodes CDR1 SNHLY and CDR2 FYNNEI. V lost 6 bases and J 5 bases, leaving 10 bases between the germline ends. The CDR3 runs 13 residues. The chain's CDR3 is CASRDGPNEKLFF. The CDR3 DNA follows: TGTGCCAGCAGGGACGGTCCAAATGAAAAACTGTTTTTT.

The rearrangement links TRBV10-2 to TRBJ2-2, with a weak D call TRBD2 (6 bases). The CDR3 length is 17 residues. Trimming left V 5 bases short and J 2 bases short, with 18 bases between. Germline CDR1 and CDR2: WSHSY and SAAADI. CDR3 nucleotide sequence: TGCGCCAGCAGTACGATCGAGGAGGGATTCAACACCGGGGAGCTGTTTTTT. Amino acid sequence: CASSTIEEGFNTGELFF.

The rearrangement joins TRBV28 to TRBJ2-7; D gene uncertain. Germline values: CDR1 MDHEN, CDR2 SYDVKM. The CDR3 runs 16 residues. With 3 bases removed from V and 7 bases from J, the gap between germline ends came to 22 bases. As DNA, the CDR3 is TGTGCCAGCAGTTTTTCCGGCCCAACATCCCTCTGGGAGCAGTACTTC. Its protein product is CASSFSGPTSLWEQYF.

The rearrangement links TRBV19 to TRBJ1-5; D call uncertain. Trimming removed 6 bases from V and 0 bases from J, with 9 bases in between. Per the germline V gene, CDR1 is LNHDA and CDR2 is SQIVND (reference sequence). The CDR3 runs 14 residues. The CDR3 DNA sequence: TGTGCCAGTAGGTCTCAAAATAGCAATCAGCCCCAGCATTTT. Translating it yields CASRSQNSNQPQHF.

The rearrangement links TRBV29-1 to TRBJ1-4; D gene unclear. With 3 bases removed from V and 7 bases from J, the gap between germline ends came to 12 bases. The germline gives CDR1 SQVTM, CDR2 ANQGSEA. The CDR3 is made up of 13 amino acids. The CDR3 DNA sequence: TGCAGCGTTGAGCCAGTACTGGGTGAAAAACTGTTTTTT. Translated: CSVEPVLGEKLFF.

This clonotype has ten or more counts. The V and J genes are TRBV21-1 and TRBJ1-2. TRBV21-1 has pseudogene status. The CDR3 length is 15 residues. The CDR3 here is CASSKESQDPYGYTF. Written as DNA, the CDR3 is TGTGCCAGCAGCAAAGAAAGCCAGGATCCCTATGGCTACACCTTC.

This clonotype was seen at least ten times. J is TRBJ1-5 and V is TRBV7-9, with D perhaps matching TRBD1 (5 bases). The ends were cut back, 5 bases at V and 1 base at J, with 18 bases in the middle. The CDR3 is 17 residues long. Germline V lookup: CDR1 SEHNR, CDR2 FQNEAQ (reference sequence). CDR3 protein: CASSRGAGKFSNQPQHF. DNA for the CDR3: TGTGCCAGCAGCCGAGGAGCAGGGAAATTCAGCAATCAGCCCCAGCATTTT. Drawing the rest from reference TRBV7-9 and TRBJ1-5, the complete variable domain is DTGVSQNPRHKITKRGQNVTFRCDPISEHNRLYWYRQTLGQGPEFLTYFQNEAQLEKSRLLSDRFSAERPKGSFSTLEIQRTEQGDSAMYLCASSRGAGKFSNQPQHFGDGTRLSIL.

The V call is TRBV18, the J call TRBJ1-5, with 7 bases matching TRBD1. The V and J ends lost 3 bases and 11 bases, in that order; junction bases with no gene match: 7. The germline CDR1 and CDR2 sequences are KGHSH and LQKENI. The CDR3 is 13 residues long. CDR3 coding DNA: TGTGCCAGCTCACCCGGACAGGACAGAACCCAGCATTTT. Its protein is CASSPGQDRTQHF.

The chain combines TRBV24-1 with TRBJ2-3; 7 nucleotides match TRBD1. The CDR3 totals 15 residues. J gave up 2 bases and V 5 bases, and 6 bases lay outside the gene matches. Germline CDR1 KGHDR, CDR2 SFDVKD. The DNA of the CDR3 is TGTGCCACCAGTGCACCGGGACAGCTCACAGATACGCAGTATTTT. Amino acids: CATSAPGQLTDTQYF.

The CDR3 DNA follows: TGTGCCAGCAGTTTCGGACTACCGCTAGATACGCAGTATTTT. This sequence encodes CASSFGLPLDTQYF. V and J are TRBV12-3 or TRBV12-4 and TRBJ2-3; possible D gene TRBD2, 6 bases. V was pared by 3 bases and J by 5 bases, with 12 bases between. The CDR3 has 14 amino acids.

There are many counts of this clonotype. This sequence joins TRBV5-5 and TRBJ1-5; D is unresolved. The CDR3 covers 14 residues. Trimming removed 0 bases from V and 0 bases from J, with 4 bases in between. Looked up from germline, CDR1 is SGHKS and CDR2 is YYEKEE (reference sequence). The CDR3: CASSLGGSNQPQHF. For the CDR3, the DNA is TGTGCCAGCAGCTTGGGGGGTAGCAATCAGCCCCAGCATTTT. The variable domain in full, with the rest retrieved from reference TRBV5-5 and TRBJ1-5, is DAGVTQSPTHLIKTRGQQVTLRCSPISGHKSVSWYQQVLGQGPQFIFQYYEKEERGRGNFPDRFSARQFPNYSSELNVNALLLGDSALYLCASSLGGSNQPQHFGDGTRLSIL.

This clonotype has only a few counts. J is TRBJ1-6 and V is TRBV3-1; D gene ambiguous. V was trimmed by 8 bases and J by 0 bases, leaving 8 bases between them. CDR3 length equals 14 residues. Germline loops: CDR1 LGHDT, CDR2 YNNKEL (reference sequence). The CDR3 protein is CASSPSSYNSPLHF. CDR3 sequence (DNA): TGTGCCAGCTCCCCTAGCTCCTATAATTCACCCCTCCACTTT.

This clonotype came up a few times. V and J are TRBV11-2 and TRBJ1-2; D is possibly TRBD1 (5 bases). V shed 1 base and J shed 9 bases, with 21 bases lying between them. Germline CDR1 SGHAT, CDR2 FQNNGV. This CDR3 has 16 residues. The CDR3 DNA reads as TGTGCCAGCAGCTTAGGCCGCGCAGGGCCCTCTATGAGCTACACCTTC. Protein product: CASSLGRAGPSMSYTF.

The chain recombines TRBV30 with TRBJ2-7; 10 nucleotides agree with TRBD1. Germline-derived CDR1 and CDR2 are GTSNPN and SVGIG (reference sequence). The CDR3 spans 14 residues. V was pared by 3 bases and J by 4 bases, with 6 bases of the junction left unmatched. CDR3 in amino acids: CAWRNRDRGYEQYF. Here the CDR3 DNA reads TGTGCCTGGAGAAACCGGGACAGGGGTTACGAGCAGTACTTC.

V is TRBV6-5 and J is TRBJ1-5, with D unclear. V gave up 3 bases and J gave up 2 bases, with 11 bases separating them. Germline V gene data show CDR1 as MNHEY and CDR2 as SVGAGI. CDR3 length: 15 residues. The CDR3 spells CASSYSPRGNQPQHF. The CDR3 DNA reads as TGTGCCAGCAGTTATAGTCCTCGGGGCAATCAGCCCCAGCATTTT.

This clonotype appeared a few times. CDR3 in DNA: TGTGCCAGCTCACCACCGATCACAGGGGAAAATTCACCCCTCCACTTT. Translation: CASSPPITGENSPLHF. The V call is TRBV18, the J call TRBJ1-6, with 7 bases that match TRBD1. Germline assignment: CDR1 KGHSH and CDR2 LQKENI. V gave up 0 bases and J gave up 7 bases; unmatched junction bases: 6. The CDR3 contains 16 residues.

This chain joins TRBV3-1 and TRBJ2-7; D ambiguous. Trimming removed 1 base from V and 5 bases from J, with 6 bases in between. Germline lookup yields CDR1 LGHDT and CDR2 YNNKEL (reference sequence). This CDR3 is 12 amino acids long. CDR3 nucleotide sequence: TGTGCCAGCAGCCAAGGGGTGAACGAGCAGTACTTC. Its translation: CASSQGVNEQYF.